The clone carrying this T cell receptor beta chain was seen at least ten times. TCRdb used MiXCR to reprocess the 5' RACE reads, holding one entry per CDR3 protein. The sample lists about 270,000 distinct CDR3 sequences, over 15% occurring once. The data derive from a study of T-cell memory formation after mild COVID-19. V trimming: 2 bases; J trimming: 0 bases; junction bases outside the gene matches: 6. The germline V gene encodes CDR1 SEHNR and CDR2 FQNEAQ (reference sequence). This CDR3 has 18 amino acids. The sequencing sample was made of PBMCs or a T cell subset sorted from them (not recorded which). This sequence was found in a man aged 18 to 29 who had mild COVID-19 (a few samples of this study predate the infection). Cell type and time point are not known. J is TRBJ2-1 and V is TRBV7-9, with 11 bases that match TRBD2. The CDR3 sequence is CASSLQLAGAGSYNEQFF. DNA for the CDR3: TGTGCCAGCAGCTTACAACTAGCGGGGGCCGGCTCCTACAATGAGCAGTTCTTC.